A single sample gave rise to the 16 T cell receptor beta chains below, sequenced in a study of cytomegalovirus exposure and HLA in healthy donors (TCRdb year 2017). The library came from the immunoSEQ multiplex PCR assay. A mixture of 60 forward primers for TCR Vbeta segments and 13 reverse primers for TCR Jbeta segments was used in the multiplex PCR. Drawn from immuneACCESS, this table holds only the in-frame rearrangements with V and J called that TCRdb kept. Clones are partly lost; checked studies trace under half to an unresolved V gene and leave the rest unexplained. Present in this sample are more than 100,000 clones, around 77% of which were seen just once. Of the sample, roughly 1% falls within the top ten clones. The sequenced sample was PBMCs. The receptors here all came from a woman aged 60-70 years in good health and CMV-seronegative.

This chain uses TRBV5-1 with TRBJ2-3; the D gene is possibly TRBD2 (6 bases). CDR1 and CDR2 from the germline V gene are SGHRS and YFSETQ. CDR3 size: 15 residues. The ends were cut back, 4 bases at V and 0 bases at J, with 12 bases in the middle. The CDR3: CASSPFAGSTDTQYF. CDR3 DNA sequence: TGCGCCAGCAGCCCCTTTGCGGGAAGCACAGATACGCAGTATTTT.

The CDR3 DNA reads TGCGCCAGCAGCCAAGCCCTAGCGGTGTACAATGAGCAGTTCTTC. It encodes CASSQALAVYNEQFF. V and J are TRBV4-1 and TRBJ2-1, with 7 bases fitting TRBD2. This CDR3 has 15 amino acids. Germline V gene lookup returns CDR1 MGHRA and CDR2 YSYEKL. The trim removed 1 base at V and 4 bases at J, leaving 4 bases unmatched.

The chain couples TRBV5-1 to TRBJ2-1, with 9 bases matching TRBD2. The CDR3 has 17 residues. The junction had 13 bases not matched to a gene; V was cut back by 0 bases and J by 9 bases. The germline V gene has CDR1 SGHRS and CDR2 YFSETQ. The CDR3 nucleotides are TGCGCCAGCAGCTTGGGCCGGGGGAAGGGACTAGCCTTTGAGCAGTTCTTC. It encodes CASSLGRGKGLAFEQFF.

The CDR3 here is CASSLQGVDTIYF. The CDR3 bases are TGTGCCAGCAGCTTACAGGGGGTGGACACCATATATTTT. The V and J genes are TRBV11-2 and TRBJ1-3, with 7 nucleotides matching TRBD1. CDR1 SGHAT and CDR2 FQNNGV come from the germline V gene. The CDR3 is made up of 13 amino acids. V was clipped by 2 bases and J by 8 bases; unmatched bases: 3.

The V gene is TRBV5-1, the J gene TRBJ2-3, with 12 bases matching TRBD2. Looked up from germline, CDR1 is SGHRS and CDR2 is YFSETQ. The CDR3 length is 16 residues. J was trimmed by 6 bases and V by 0 bases; bases with no gene match: 5. The CDR3 nucleotides read TGCGCCAGCAGCTTGGGGACTAGCGGGATAGCGGATACGCAGTATTTT. Residues: CASSLGTSGIADTQYF.

In this sample, this clone turned up once. The chain employs TRBV18 and TRBJ1-5, with D possibly matching TRBD1 (6 bases). Trimming removed 4 bases from V and 6 bases from J, with 10 bases in between. The germline V gene has CDR1 KGHSH and CDR2 LQKENI. The CDR3 contains 13 residues. The CDR3 nucleotides are TGTGCCAGCTCACAACAGGGTGGTCAGCCCCAGCATTTT. Encoded protein: CASSQQGGQPQHF.

This clone occurred once. This rearrangement joins TRBV6-6 to TRBJ1-1, with a tentative D call TRBD1 (6 bases). This CDR3 spans 14 amino acids. Trimming took off 5 bases at V and 1 base at J, with 11 bases between the two ends. Germline-derived CDR1 and CDR2 are MNHNY and SVGAGI (reference sequence). The CDR3 DNA reads TGTGCCAGCAGTCATAGGACAGAGAACACTGAAGCTTTCTTT. It yields the protein CASSHRTENTEAFF.

This clone was picked up a small number of times. V is TRBV5-6 and J is TRBJ1-1; D remains ambiguous. CDR3 length equals 12 residues. Germline values: CDR1 SGHDT, CDR2 YYEEEE. Trimming shortened V by 1 base and J by 6 bases, and 7 bases separated the two germline ends. In nucleotides, the CDR3 is TGTGCCAGCAGCTTGATTTCCGCTGAAGCTTTCTTT. Amino acid sequence: CASSLISAEAFF.

The chain is built from TRBV7-9 and TRBJ2-2; 8 bases are shared with TRBD1. With 4 bases clipped from V and 6 bases from J, the junction kept 7 bases outside the gene matches. Germline lookup yields CDR1 SEHNR and CDR2 FQNEAQ (reference sequence). This CDR3 region has 15 residues. CDR3 bases: TGTGCCAGCAGCTCCCAGACAGGGGTACCCGGGGAGCTGTTTTTT. Protein: CASSSQTGVPGELFF.

This chain connects TRBV5-1 to TRBJ2-7; possible D gene TRBD1, 6 bases. From germline, CDR1 is SGHRS and CDR2 YFSETQ. Deletions cut 4 bases from V and 3 bases from J, with 17 bases between. The CDR3 spans 15 residues. CDR3 region: CASSDKTGQRYEQYF. DNA for the CDR3: TGCGCCAGCAGCGATAAAACAGGGCAGCGCTACGAGCAGTACTTC.

The chain joins TRBV5-1 to TRBJ2-1, with D perhaps TRBD2 (7 bases). CDR3 length: 16 amino acids. Trimming took off 0 bases at V and 0 bases at J, with 10 bases between the two ends. Germline assignment: CDR1 SGHRS and CDR2 YFSETQ. The CDR3: CASSLGGGVSYNEQFF. The DNA for the CDR3 is TGCGCCAGCAGCTTGGGAGGGGGGGTCTCCTACAATGAGCAGTTCTTC.

This sequence joins TRBV2 and TRBJ1-6; TRBD1 might be the D (5 bases). CDR1 and CDR2 from the germline V gene are SNHLY and FYNNEI. The CDR3 consists of 16 residues. V was pared by 7 bases and J by 12 bases, with 25 bases between. CDR3 sequence: CASKETIGTGFGPLHF. For the CDR3, the DNA is TGTGCCAGCAAGGAGACTATCGGGACTGGCTTTGGACCCCTCCACTTT.

Written as DNA, the CDR3 is TGTGCCAGCAGTCCTTCTCGGACTCGGGGCACTGAAGCTTTCTTT. It encodes CASSPSRTRGTEAFF. The chain is built from TRBV28 and TRBJ1-1; D is uncertain. The V and J ends lost 5 bases and 4 bases respectively, with 17 bases between them. The CDR3 loop spans 15 amino acids. The V gene's germline CDR1 is MDHEN and CDR2 SYDVKM.

This clone was picked up a small number of times. The J gene is TRBJ2-7, the V gene TRBV5-5; 11 bases match TRBD2. Germline V gene lookup returns CDR1 SGHKS and CDR2 YYEKEE (reference sequence). V shed 3 bases and J 0 bases; nucleotides not matched to a gene: 8. The length of the CDR3 is 17 residues. DNA for the CDR3: TGTGCCAGCAGCTGGGGGACAGGACTAGCGGGCTCCTACGAGCAGTACTTC. Amino acids: CASSWGTGLAGSYEQYF.

This chain uses TRBV6-1 with TRBJ1-5; tentatively, D is TRBD1 (5 bases). Germline assignment: CDR1 MNHNS and CDR2 SASEGT. The V gene lost 6 bases and the J gene lost 3 bases, with 15 bases spanning the gap. CDR3 length equals 15 residues. CDR3 sequence reads: CASSLTGGVNQPQHF. The CDR3 bases are TGTGCCAGCAGCCTAACCGGGGGGGTCAATCAGCCCCAGCATTTT.

This clone came up once. The gene calls are TRBV7-9 and TRBJ2-1; D is perhaps TRBD2 (5 bases). V was shortened by 0 bases and J by 2 bases, with 5 bases between the two germline ends. The CDR3 is 14 amino acids. The germline V gene has CDR1 SEHNR and CDR2 FQNEAQ (reference sequence). CDR3 in DNA: TGTGCCAGCAGCTTAGCCGGGACCTACAATGAGCAGTTCTTC. Amino acids: CASSLAGTYNEQFF.